Each of the 30 T cell receptor beta chains below was sequenced from the same sample in a study of T cells in Graves' hyperthyroidism and ophthalmopathy. The CDR3 regions of TCR beta were amplified from RNA transcripts. RT-PCR in the first round (using the HTBI primer set) targeted the TCR CDR3. TCRdb called the multiplex PCR reads again in MiXCR, with one record for every CDR3 protein. The data contain about 98,000 distinct CDR3 sequences, about 40% of them singletons. Sequencing used peripheral blood or thyroid tissue (not recorded which). All receptors derive from a woman aged 25 to 39 with Graves' hyperthyroidism.

Points on this clonotype: With a much larger clone just one base away, this may be a read error. The V call is TRBV7-8, the J call TRBJ2-3; D ambiguous. The CDR3 loop spans 13 amino acids. Germline lookup yields CDR1 SGHVS and CDR2 FQNEAQ. With 2 bases removed from V and 5 bases from J, the gap between germline ends came to 8 bases. The CDR3 DNA reads TGTGCCAGCAGCTTACGCGGTATAGATACGCAGTATTTT. This translates into CASSLRGIDTQYF.

The rearrangement uses TRBV7-9 and TRBJ2-3; D assignment may be TRBD1 or TRBD2 (5 bases each). V was shortened by 5 bases and J by 3 bases, with 33 bases between the two germline ends. CDR3 size: 21 residues. Germline V gene sequence: CDR1 SEHNR, CDR2 FQNEAQ (reference sequence). The DNA of the CDR3 is TGTGCCAGCAGCGGCAAAGACAGCTCCTTAGCGAGAGTTTCGGTAACAGATACGCAGTATTTT. Translated, it gives CASSGKDSSLARVSVTDTQYF.

At least ten counts were recorded for this clonotype. The chain joins TRBV7-8 to TRBJ2-3; 13 nucleotides line up with TRBD2. CDR3 length: 15 residues. Looked up from germline, CDR1 is SGHVS and CDR2 is FQNEAQ. V shed 3 bases and J 7 bases; nucleotides not matched to a gene: 4. The CDR3 region is CASSFGLAGENTQYF. In nucleotides, the CDR3 is TGTGCCAGCAGCTTCGGACTAGCGGGAGAGAATACGCAGTATTTT.

With regard to this clonotype: Germline and junction disagree at one end, which may indicate a read error. The V gene is TRBV6-1, the J gene TRBJ2-7, with a tentative D call TRBD1 (5 bases). Germline assignment: CDR1 MNHNS and CDR2 SASEGT. The CDR3 sequence is 16 residues long. CDR3 nucleotide sequence: TGCGCCAGCAGGACGCACACAGGAGTTAGAACCTACGAGCAGTACTTC. It is translated as CASRTHTGVRTYEQYF.

This clonotype has only a few counts. V usage is TRBV2 and J usage is TRBJ1-4; 9 bases are a match to TRBD1. Germline trimming cut 8 bases from V and 10 bases from J; bases unmatched to any gene: 8. The CDR3 is made up of 13 amino acids. Germline lookup yields CDR1 SNHLY and CDR2 FYNNEI. The CDR3 region has the DNA TGTGCCAGCGGGACAGGGCTTCAAGGAAAACTGTTTTTT. Encoded protein: CASGTGLQGKLFF.

This clonotype appeared many times. The gene calls are TRBV2 and TRBJ1-5; unclear D gene. The length of the CDR3 is 15 residues. Germline V gene lookup returns CDR1 SNHLY and CDR2 FYNNEI. V was cut by 5 bases and J by 0 bases, with 11 bases left in between. This chain's CDR3 is CASSTPWASNQPQHF. DNA of the CDR3: TGTGCCAGCAGTACCCCATGGGCTAGCAATCAGCCCCAGCATTTT.

In its sample, this clonotype was seen many times. V and J are TRBV19 and TRBJ1-3, with TRBD1 as a possible D gene (6 bases). The CDR3 length is 14 residues. The germline CDR1 and CDR2 sequences are LNHDA and SQIVND (reference sequence). V was shortened by 7 bases and J by 2 bases, with 12 bases between the two germline ends. CDR3 nucleotide sequence: TGTGCCAGTACGCGGACAGACACTGGAAACACCATATATTTT. This sequence encodes CASTRTDTGNTIYF.

This clonotype was observed at least ten times. The gene calls are TRBV5-1 and TRBJ2-7; TRBD2 might be the D (5 bases). CDR1 and CDR2 from the germline V gene are SGHRS and YFSETQ. There are 15 residues in the CDR3. With 5 bases removed from V and 2 bases from J, the gap between germline ends came to 17 bases. The CDR3 DNA reads as TGCGCCAGCAGGAGGGCTACCGAAACCACCTACGAGCAGTACTTC. This codes for CASRRATETTYEQYF.

Notes on this clonotype: Without the conserved terminal phenylalanine or tryptophan, this CDR3 likely stems from a read error. The J gene is TRBJ1-2, the V gene TRBV7-2, with D hard to call. This CDR3 region has 14 residues. With 9 bases removed from V and 3 bases from J, the gap between germline ends came to 17 bases. Germline CDR1 reads SGHTA; CDR2 reads FQGNSA. DNA for the CDR3: TGTGCCAGTAGTATACCAGGACCCGACTATGGCTACACCCTC. It specifies CASSIPGPDYGYTL.

The chain employs TRBV6-5 and TRBJ2-2; D is unclear. The CDR3 has 17 amino acids. CDR1 is MNHEY and CDR2 is SVGAGI in the germline V gene. V lost 0 bases to trimming and J lost 1 base, with 12 bases between them. The DNA for the CDR3 is TGTGCCAGCAGTTACTCGAATTTCCCAGAGAACACCGGGGAGCTGTTTTTT. Its translation is CASSYSNFPENTGELFF.

V and J are TRBV7-9 and TRBJ2-7, with 13 bases fitting TRBD2. Trimming removed 5 bases from V and 2 bases from J; junction bases left unmatched: 6. Germline lookup yields CDR1 SEHNR and CDR2 FQNEAQ (reference sequence). The CDR3 is 16 residues long. Written as DNA, the CDR3 is TGTGCCAGCAGCCCAAGGACTAGCGGGGGCACCTACGAGCAGTACTTC. Translation: CASSPRTSGGTYEQYF.

The CDR3 loop reads CASSGRRFLTGRRYGYTF. The DNA of the CDR3 is TGTGCCAGCAGTGGGAGGAGGTTTCTGACAGGAAGGAGGTATGGCTACACCTTC. The chain uses TRBV2 and TRBJ1-2, with a weak D call TRBD1 (6 bases). The CDR3 sequence is 18 residues long. Trimming pared 4 bases from V and 5 bases from J, leaving 26 bases between. Germline-derived CDR1 and CDR2 are SNHLY and FYNNEI. Using reference TRBV2 and TRBJ1-2 for the parts outside the CDR3, the full variable domain is EPEVTQTPSHQVTQMGQEVILRCVPISNHLYFYWYRQILGQKVEFLVSFYNNEISEKSEIFDDQFSVERPDGSNFTLKIRSTKLEDSAMYFCASSGRRFLTGRRYGYTFGSGTRLTVV.

This clonotype occurred many times. The chain employs TRBV7-6 and TRBJ1-5; D ambiguous. From germline, CDR1 is SGHVS and CDR2 FNYEAQ. Trimming took 11 bases from V and 0 from J, leaving 17 bases between them. The CDR3 has 15 amino acids. CDR3 in amino acids: CASRATENSNQPQHF. The CDR3 DNA reads as TGTGCCTCAAGGGCAACAGAGAATAGCAATCAGCCCCAGCATTTT. The full variable domain, its missing parts supplied by reference TRBV7-6 and TRBJ1-5, is GAGVSQSPRYKVTKRGQDVALRCDPISGHVSLYWYRQALGQGPEFLTYFNYEAQQDKSGLPNDRFSAERPEGSISTLTIQRTEQRDSAMYRCASRATENSNQPQHFGDGTRLSIL.

This clonotype was seen at least ten times. This chain joins TRBV12-3 or TRBV12-4 and TRBJ1-1; D is uncertain. The CDR3 runs 12 residues. Trimming removed 4 bases from V and 11 bases from J, with 14 bases in between. The CDR3 bases are TGTGCCAGCAGTTGGGCAGTTCAAGCGGCTTTCTTT. It yields the protein CASSWAVQAAFF.

The V gene is TRBV27, the J gene TRBJ1-2; the D gene is possibly TRBD1 (6 bases). V was trimmed by 4 bases and J by 7 bases, leaving 16 bases between them. The CDR3 extends over 14 amino acids. From germline, CDR1 is MNHEY and CDR2 SMNVEV (reference sequence). The DNA of the CDR3 is TGTGCCAGCAGTTACTACGGACAGCAAAGTGGCTACACCTTC. This translates into CASSYYGQQSGYTF.

For this clonotype: One end of the junction does not line up with germline, which may come from a read error. The chain combines TRBV5-8 with TRBJ1-4, with TRBD1 matching 7 bases. Germline lookup yields CDR1 SGHTS and CDR2 YDEGEE. This CDR3 has 16 amino acids. CDR3 in amino acids: CASSQVPRDRNEKLFF. DNA for the CDR3: TGCGCCAGCAGCCAAGTACCTCGGGACAGAAATGAAAAACTGTTTTTT.

With respect to this clonotype: Relative to the germline gene, one junction end is altered; a read error may explain this. The chain has TRBV7-2 and TRBJ1-4; D possibly corresponds to TRBD1 (5 bases). The CDR3 loop spans 15 amino acids. Germline V gene lookup returns CDR1 SGHTA and CDR2 FQGNSA. The CDR3 bases are TGTGCTAGCAGCCTCCAGCGGGGGGTTGTGGGAAAACTGTTTTTT. The encoded protein is CASSLQRGVVGKLFF.

The table lists this clonotype with many counts. The chain has TRBV7-2 and TRBJ1-6, with 8 positions matching TRBD1. V shed 1 base and J 7 bases; nucleotides not matched to a gene: 6. The CDR3 consists of 16 residues. Per the germline V gene, CDR1 is SGHTA and CDR2 is FQGNSA. Written as DNA, the CDR3 is TGTGCCAGCAGCTTAGGACAGGGGTTCTACAATTCACCCCTCCACTTT. Amino acid sequence: CASSLGQGFYNSPLHF.

For this clonotype: A much larger clone lies a single base off, so this may be a read error. V gene TRBV5-5 combines with J gene TRBJ1-1; no firm D call. The CDR3 is made up of 14 amino acids. Germline CDR1 and CDR2: SGHKS and YYEKEE (reference sequence). CDR3 DNA: TGTGCCAGCAGCCCCCTTTCATCGAACACTGAAGCTTCCTTT. As protein: CASSPLSSNTEASF.

This clonotype came up many times. This sequence joins TRBV2 and TRBJ1-2; TRBD1 agrees at 11 bases. The trim removed 8 bases at V and 2 bases at J, leaving 4 bases unmatched. CDR3 length: 14 residues. Germline CDR1 SNHLY, CDR2 FYNNEI. CDR3 protein: CASHRDRGNYGYTF. In DNA form, the CDR3 reads TGTGCCAGCCACCGGGACAGGGGGAACTATGGCTACACCTTC.

Comments on this clonotype: This clone may be a read error of a much larger clone one base away. V and J are TRBV2 and TRBJ1-1; D is possibly TRBD1 (5 bases). CDR1 is SNHLY and CDR2 is FYNNEI in the germline V gene. Trimming shortened V by 6 bases and J by 0 bases, and 14 bases separated the two germline ends. CDR3 length: 15 amino acids. The CDR3 reads CASSNRLGVNTEAFF. The CDR3 bases are TGTGCCAGCAGCAACAGGCTGGGGGTGAACACTGAAGCTTTCTTT.

As to this clonotype: The junction differs from germline at one of its ends, possibly a read error. The chain uses TRBV25-1 and TRBJ2-5, with TRBD2 identical over 7 bases. This CDR3 region has 14 residues. Germline V CDR1 and CDR2: MGHDK, SYGVNS. Here the CDR3 reads CASDARGGEETQYF. The CDR3 region has the DNA TGCGCCAGCGATGCGCGTGGGGGGGAAGAGACCCAGTACTTC.

This clonotype was found a few times. V usage is TRBV18 and J usage is TRBJ1-2, with 9 bases that match TRBD1. Germline V gene data show CDR1 as KGHSH and CDR2 as LQKENI. J gave up 7 bases and V 3 bases, and 12 bases lay outside the gene matches. The CDR3 runs to 16 residues. DNA for the CDR3: TGTGCCAGCTCACCCGTCCCGGGACAGGGTAGGTCTGGCTACACCTTC. The encoded protein is CASSPVPGQGRSGYTF.

DNA of the CDR3: TGCAGTGCTAGAGGACTAGCGGGAGGGACCTACGAGCAGTACTTC. Protein sequence: CSARGLAGGTYEQYF. V gene TRBV20-1 combines with J gene TRBJ2-7; 14 bases agree with TRBD2. J lost 2 bases, V lost 1 base, and 1 base had no gene match. Germline values: CDR1 DFQATT, CDR2 SNEGSKA (reference sequence). The length of the CDR3 is 15 residues.

This clonotype was seen at least ten times. The CDR3: CASSLAGYYGETQYF. The CDR3 coding sequence is TGCGCCAGCAGCTTGGCGGGATACTATGGAGAGACCCAGTACTTC. The chain has TRBV5-1 and TRBJ2-5; a weak D match, TRBD2 (5 bases). Between the trimmed V and J ends, which lost 0 bases and 4 bases, there was a span of 13 bases. Germline CDR1 reads SGHRS; CDR2 reads YFSETQ. The CDR3 is made up of 15 amino acids.

The chain has TRBV28 and TRBJ1-1, with a tentative D call TRBD1 (6 bases). Per germline, CDR1 MDHEN and CDR2 SYDVKM. Trimming removed 6 bases from V and 10 bases from J, with 21 bases in between. CDR3 length: 14 amino acids. CDR3 in DNA: TGTGCCAGCAGGGCGCTTCTTAGGGGGTTGGTAGCTTTCTTT. Its protein is CASRALLRGLVAFF.

J is TRBJ1-2 and V is TRBV2; no clear D gene. Germline loops: CDR1 SNHLY, CDR2 FYNNEI. The CDR3 length is 9 residues. The CDR3 loop is CAAVYGYTF. CDR3 nucleotide sequence: TGTGCAGCAGTTTATGGCTACACCTTC.

This clonotype was observed many times. The chain joins TRBV28 to TRBJ2-7; 7 bases fit TRBD2. Germline V gives CDR1 MDHEN, CDR2 SYDVKM. CDR3 length: 15 amino acids. V lost 3 bases, J lost 3 bases, and 8 bases stayed unmatched. CDR3 amino acids: CASSFRPGLRYEQYF. The CDR3, as DNA: TGTGCCAGCAGTTTCCGACCGGGACTACGCTACGAGCAGTACTTC. Full variable domain (missing parts from reference TRBV28 and TRBJ2-7): DVKVTQSSRYLVKRTGEKVFLECVQDMDHENMFWYRQDPGLGLRLIYFSYDVKMKEKGDIPEGYSVSREKKERFSLILESASTNQTSMYLCASSFRPGLRYEQYFGPGTRLTVT.

V usage is TRBV3-1 and J usage is TRBJ2-2; tentative D call: TRBD1 (6 bases). CDR1 and CDR2 from the germline V gene are LGHDT and YNNKEL (reference sequence). There are 16 residues in the CDR3. V was pared by 5 bases and J by 5 bases, with 18 bases between. Here the CDR3 reads CASSSNGGPGTGELFF. In DNA, the CDR3 is TGTGCCAGCAGCTCCAATGGGGGCCCAGGGACCGGGGAGCTGTTTTTT.

This clonotype showed up many times. CDR3 sequence (DNA): TGTGCCAGCAGCCAAAACAGGGGGCAGGGGGAGACCCAGTACTTC. Protein sequence: CASSQNRGQGETQYF. This chain uses TRBV7-2 with TRBJ2-5, with 9 bases matching TRBD1. The V and J ends lost 5 bases and 5 bases, in that order; junction bases with no gene match: 9. The CDR3 loop spans 15 amino acids. The germline CDR1 and CDR2 sequences are SGHTA and FQGNSA.